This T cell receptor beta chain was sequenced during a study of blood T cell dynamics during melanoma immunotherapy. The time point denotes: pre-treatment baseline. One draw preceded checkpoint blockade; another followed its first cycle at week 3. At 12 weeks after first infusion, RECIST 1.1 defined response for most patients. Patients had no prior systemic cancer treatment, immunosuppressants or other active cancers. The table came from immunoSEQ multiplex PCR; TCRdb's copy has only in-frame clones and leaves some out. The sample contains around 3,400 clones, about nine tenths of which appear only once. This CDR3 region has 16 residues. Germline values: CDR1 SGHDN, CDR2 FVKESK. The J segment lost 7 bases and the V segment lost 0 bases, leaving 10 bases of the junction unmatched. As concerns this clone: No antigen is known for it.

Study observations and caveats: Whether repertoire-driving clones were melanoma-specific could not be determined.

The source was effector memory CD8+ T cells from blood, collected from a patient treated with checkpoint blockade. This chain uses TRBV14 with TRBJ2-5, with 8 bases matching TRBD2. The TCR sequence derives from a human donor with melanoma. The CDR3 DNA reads TGTGCCAGCAGCCAAGATTTAGCGGGATACTATGGGACCCAGTACTTC. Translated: CASSQDLAGYYGTQYF.